This T cell receptor beta chain was obtained from a study of cytomegalovirus exposure and HLA in healthy donors. The primer mix had 60 Vbeta and 13 Jbeta primers. Profiled with immunoSEQ multiplex PCR; TCRdb holds only in-frame clones, not every one. This sample carries about 100,000 clones, around three quarters of them seen once, and the ten largest clones take about 4%. Remarks on this clone: One end of the junction does not line up with germline, which may come from a read error.

The CDR3 length is 12 residues. Per germline, CDR1 SEHNR and CDR2 FQNEAQ (reference sequence). The chain recombines TRBV7-9 with TRBJ2-7, with 7 bases that match TRBD1. The TCR sequence derives from a woman aged 50 to 65 in good health and CMV-seropositive. Sequencing was carried out using PBMCs. CDR3 protein: CSSGLGQSEQYF. The CDR3 DNA reads as TGTTCCAGCGGCTTGGGACAGAGCGAGCAGTACTTC. The full variable domain, completed using reference TRBV7-9 and TRBJ2-7, is DTGVSQNPRHKITKRGQNVTFRCDPISEHNRLYWYRQTLGQGPEFLTYFQNEAQLEKSRLLSDRFSAERPKGSFSTLEIQRTEQGDSAMYLCSSGLGQSEQYFGPGTRLTVT.